Following are 6 T cell receptor beta chains from one sample sequenced in a study of cytomegalovirus exposure and HLA in healthy donors. The primer mix had 60 Vbeta and 13 Jbeta primers. Sequencing used immunoSEQ multiplex PCR; TCRdb keeps in-frame clones, though not all of them. The data hold 200,000 to 250,000 clones, with around 81% observed a single time. Material: PBMCs. The receptor set was obtained from a woman in her forties or fifties in good health and CMV-seropositive.

Only one count was recorded for this clone. This chain connects TRBV19 to TRBJ2-1; D unclear. The CDR3 consists of 13 residues. Trimming removed 6 bases from V and 4 bases from J, with 10 bases in between. Germline loops: CDR1 LNHDA, CDR2 SQIVND (reference sequence). The DNA for the CDR3 is TGTGCCAGTAGGGAGACCAGTTACAATGAGCAGTTCTTC. Residues: CASRETSYNEQFF.

In this sample, this clone turned up a few times. The chain has TRBV28 and TRBJ2-7, with D perhaps TRBD2 (6 bases). Trimming stripped 5 bases from V and 3 bases from J, with 20 bases between. CDR1 MDHEN and CDR2 SYDVKM come from the germline V gene. The CDR3 sequence is 16 residues long. DNA of the CDR3: TGTGCCAGCAGTGACGGGACTGCCACGGAGCGCTACGAGCAGTACTTC. Residues: CASSDGTATERYEQYF.

The chain uses TRBV9 and TRBJ1-2; 12 nucleotides line up with TRBD1. This CDR3 region has 14 residues. J was trimmed by 7 bases and V by 4 bases; bases with no gene match: 5. The germline V gene encodes CDR1 SGDLS and CDR2 YYNGEE. CDR3 coding DNA: TGTGCCAGCAGCCCCGGGACAGGGGGCCTTGGCTACACCTTC. Its translation: CASSPGTGGLGYTF.

The chain has TRBV21-1 and TRBJ1-5; the table calls TRBD1, which could not be checked here. TRBV21-1 is assigned pseudogene status. This CDR3 has 11 residues. CDR3 protein: CASAPTEPQHF. CDR3 bases: TGTGCCAGCGCCCCCACAGAGCCCCAGCATTTT.

The chain links TRBV4-1 to TRBJ2-1, with 8 bases aligning to TRBD1. Germline V gene sequence: CDR1 MGHRA, CDR2 YSYEKL. The CDR3 sequence is 17 residues long. Trimming took 0 bases from V and 3 from J; bases not matched to a gene: 7. CDR3 DNA: TGCGCCAGCAGCCAAGATAATTACAGGGGGATCTACAATGAGCAGTTCTTC. It yields the protein CASSQDNYRGIYNEQFF.

CDR3 in amino acids: CASSLMGTGLGYGYTF. The CDR3 coding sequence is TGCGCCAGCAGCTTGATGGGGACAGGGTTGGGCTATGGCTACACCTTC. The rearrangement joins TRBV5-1 to TRBJ1-2, with 9 nucleotides matching TRBD1. With 1 base clipped from V and 4 bases from J, the junction kept 8 bases outside the gene matches. The germline V gene has CDR1 SGHRS and CDR2 YFSETQ. The CDR3 is made up of 16 amino acids. The full variable domain, completed using reference TRBV5-1 and TRBJ1-2, is KAGVTQTPRYLIKTRGQQVTLSCSPISGHRSVSWYQQTPGQGLQFLFEYFSETQRNKGNFPGRFSGRQFSNSRSEMNVSTLELGDSALYLCASSLMGTGLGYGYTFGSGTRLTVV.